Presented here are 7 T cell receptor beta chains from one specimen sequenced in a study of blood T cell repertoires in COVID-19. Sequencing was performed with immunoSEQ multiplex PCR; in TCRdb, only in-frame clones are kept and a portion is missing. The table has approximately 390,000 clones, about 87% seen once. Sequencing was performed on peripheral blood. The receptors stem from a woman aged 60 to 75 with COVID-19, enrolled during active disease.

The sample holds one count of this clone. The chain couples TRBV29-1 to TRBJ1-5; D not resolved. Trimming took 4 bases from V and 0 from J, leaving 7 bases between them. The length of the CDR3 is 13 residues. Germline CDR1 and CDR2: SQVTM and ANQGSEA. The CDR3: CSVGRDSNQPQHF. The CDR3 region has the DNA TGCAGCGTTGGTCGGGATAGCAATCAGCCCCAGCATTTT.

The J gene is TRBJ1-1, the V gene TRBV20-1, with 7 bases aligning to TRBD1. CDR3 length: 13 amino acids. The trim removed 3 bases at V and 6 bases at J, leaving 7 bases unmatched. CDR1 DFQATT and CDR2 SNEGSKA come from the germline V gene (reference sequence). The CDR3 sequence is CSASRQGTPEAFF. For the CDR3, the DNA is TGCAGTGCTAGTCGACAGGGCACCCCTGAAGCTTTCTTT.

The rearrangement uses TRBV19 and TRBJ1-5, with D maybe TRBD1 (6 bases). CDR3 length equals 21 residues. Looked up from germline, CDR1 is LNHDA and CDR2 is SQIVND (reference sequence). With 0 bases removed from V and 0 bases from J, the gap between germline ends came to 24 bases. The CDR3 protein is CASSIEHGTGYSSYSNQPQHF. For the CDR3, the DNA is TGTGCCAGTAGTATAGAACACGGAACAGGGTATTCCTCCTATAGCAATCAGCCCCAGCATTTT.

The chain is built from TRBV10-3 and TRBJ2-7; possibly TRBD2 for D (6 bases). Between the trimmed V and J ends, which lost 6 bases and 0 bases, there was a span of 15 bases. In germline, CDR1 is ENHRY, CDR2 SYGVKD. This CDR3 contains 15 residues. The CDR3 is CAISPGTLVSYEQYF. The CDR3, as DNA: TGTGCCATCAGCCCCGGGACTTTGGTCTCCTACGAGCAGTACTTC.

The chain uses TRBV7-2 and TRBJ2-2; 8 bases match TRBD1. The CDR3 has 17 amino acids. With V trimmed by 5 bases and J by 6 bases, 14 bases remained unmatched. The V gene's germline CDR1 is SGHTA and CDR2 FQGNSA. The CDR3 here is CASSPQGQGRGAGELFF. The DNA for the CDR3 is TGTGCCAGCAGCCCCCAAGGACAGGGAAGGGGGGCCGGGGAGCTGTTTTTT.

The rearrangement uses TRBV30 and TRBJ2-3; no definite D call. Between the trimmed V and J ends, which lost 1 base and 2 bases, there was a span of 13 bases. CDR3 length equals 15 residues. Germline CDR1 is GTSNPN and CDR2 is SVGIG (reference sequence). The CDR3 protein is CAWSGRARSTDTQYF. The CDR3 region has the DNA TGTGCCTGGAGTGGAAGAGCTAGGTCCACAGATACGCAGTATTTT.

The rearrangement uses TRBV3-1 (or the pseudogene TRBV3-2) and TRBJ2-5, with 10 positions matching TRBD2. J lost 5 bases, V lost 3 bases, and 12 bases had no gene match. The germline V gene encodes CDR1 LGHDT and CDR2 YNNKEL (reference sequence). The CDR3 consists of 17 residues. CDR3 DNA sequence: TGTGCCAGCAGCCAGGCTAGCGGGGGACCTTCGGGGGAGACCCAGTACTTC. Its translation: CASSQASGGPSGETQYF.